Listed below are T cell receptor beta chains from one sample, sequenced in a study of T-cell reconstitution after alpha-beta-depleted transplantation in children. TCRdb passed the PCR reads through MiXCR, listing each CDR3 protein once. Here the sample spans about 600,000 distinct CDR3 sequences, roughly 10% being singletons. Sequencing was performed on PBMCs from the stem cell graft donor, taken from the stem cell graft. The receptors stem from a human donor who donated a stem cell graft to a child with acute myeloid leukemia. Both conserved end residues are part of each CDR3. The D gene is left open where the match is weak. Clone size is given for some rows only: seen once, a few or many times, or a class if the clone is expanded.

V	size	D	J	CDR3	DNA
TRBV7-2	.	.	TRBJ2-2	CASSLFVGGGTGELFF	TGTGCCAGCAGCTTATTTGTCGGAGGGGGGACCGGGGAGCTGTTTTTT
TRBV10-3	many	.	TRBJ2-4	CAISDAGLPIQYF	TGTGCCATCAGTGATGCAGGGCTCCCCATTCAGTACTTC
TRBV28	many	.	TRBJ2-2	CASSLFASVNTGELFF	TGTGCCAGCAGTCTCTTTGCTAGCGTGAACACCGGGGAGCTGTTTTTT
TRBV20-1	.	TRBD1	TRBJ2-5	CSAPRGQSKETQYF	TGCAGTGCTCCCAGGGGACAGTCCAAAGAGACCCAGTACTTC
TRBV12-3/TRBV12-4	many	TRBD1	TRBJ1-4	CASSTWLAQGAVEKLFF	TGTGCCAGCAGTACCTGGCTCGCCCAGGGGGCGGTTGAAAAACTGTTTTTT
TRBV20-1	.	.	TRBJ1-2	CSARATQLLYGYTF	TGCAGTGCTAGAGCTACGCAATTATTATATGGCTACACCTTC
TRBV27	few	TRBD1	TRBJ2-7	CASSSTGAYSYEQYF	TGTGCCAGCAGCTCAACAGGGGCCTACTCCTACGAGCAGTACTTC
TRBV7-2	few	TRBD1	TRBJ2-4	CASSLSGTARPKNIQYF	TGTGCCAGCAGCTTATCCGGGACAGCACGTCCCAAAAACATTCAGTACTTC
TRBV6-2/TRBV6-3	.	.	TRBJ2-1	CASSRSGNEQFF	TGTGCCAGCAGCCGCTCGGGCAATGAGCAGTTCTTC
TRBV20-1	many	TRBD2	TRBJ2-7	CSAGTSYEQYF	TGCAGTGCGGGGACTAGCTACGAGCAGTACTTC
TRBV12-3/TRBV12-4	.	.	TRBJ1-5	CASSLSSFNQPQHF	TGTGCCAGCAGTTTGTCAAGCTTCAATCAGCCCCAGCATTTT
TRBV5-6	few	TRBD1	TRBJ2-7	CASSGYRGIEQYF	TGTGCCAGCAGCGGCTACAGGGGTATCGAGCAGTACTTC
TRBV12-3/TRBV12-4	few	TRBD1	TRBJ2-7	CASSSPQGGEQYF	TGTGCCAGCAGTTCCCCACAGGGGGGCGAGCAGTACTTC
TRBV3-1	many	.	TRBJ2-5	CASSQRGGETQYF	TGTGCCAGCAGCCAAAGGGGTGGGGAGACCCAGTACTTC
TRBV18	many	.	TRBJ2-1	CASSPPGRRYNEQFF	TGTGCCAGCTCACCGCCGGGGAGACGGTACAATGAGCAGTTCTTC
TRBV20-1	.	TRBD2	TRBJ2-6	CSARSLAGGSSGANVLTF	TGCAGTGCTAGATCCCTAGCGGGGGGATCCTCTGGGGCCAACGTCCTGACTTTC